This T cell receptor (beta chain) was identified during a study of a mutant IDH1 vaccine in newly diagnosed glioma. Across the study: Vaccines were first given 4-6 weeks after radiotherapy alone, or with temozolomide cycles. Visit V13 took place at week 47, and visit V12 happened at week 35.

Data came from immunoSEQ multiplex PCR; TCRdb stores just in-frame clones and leaves some out. The table includes tens of thousands of clones, roughly 82% detected once. Worth noting for this clone: What it binds is unknown.

Time point here: week 47, end of study. Doses consisted of 300 ug of mutant IDH1 20-mer peptide each, paired with topical imiquimod. Germline lookup yields CDR1 SGHTA and CDR2 FQGNSA. This CDR3 contains 13 residues. V lost 7 bases and J lost 6; bases outside the gene matches: 5. The TCR sequence derives from a young man with glioma. Some clones in this sample may be carry-over from other donors' samples. V is TRBV7-2 and J is TRBJ2-3, with TRBD1 matching over 9 bases. The sample in question was PBMCs, obtained from a glioma patient whose treatment included an IDH1 peptide vaccine. CDR3 region: CASTGQGPDTQYF. The CDR3, as DNA: TGTGCCAGCACGGGACAGGGTCCCGATACGCAGTATTTT.